This TCR beta chain was observed in a study of T cells in women clearing cervical HPV infection. Across the study: Cases: HPV16-related CIN3 or worse on histology, a couple of invasive cancers.

CDR3 length equals 14 residues. V lost 5 bases and J lost 5, with 15 bases in between. Germline assignment: CDR1 MNHEY and CDR2 SVGEGT. TCRdb keeps only in-frame clones here, not all; method: immunoSEQ multiplex PCR. Recorded for this sample: tens of thousands of clones. Remarks on this clone: Sequencing ends 3 residues short of the CDR3 end; the germline J gene provides the rest.

The sample consisted of blood buffy coat. The genes are TRBV6-2 or TRBV6-3 and TRBJ2-5; possibly TRBD2 for D (5 bases). This clonotype was obtained from a woman between 18 and 70 years old with a cervical HPV16 infection that either progressed to CIN3+ or cleared (not recorded which). The CDR3 loop reads CASSDPGLSETQYF. The sequenced CDR3 bases are TGTGCCAGCAGTGACCCGGGGTTGTCGGAGACC.